Presented here are 20 T cell receptor beta chains from one specimen sequenced in a study of cytomegalovirus exposure and HLA in healthy donors. The PCR was carried out with 60 Vbeta primers and 13 Jbeta primers. Only in-frame clones appear in the TCRdb table, and some are missing; sequencing was by immunoSEQ multiplex PCR. The sample holds fewer than 250,000 clones, about 83% seen once. Sequenced input: PBMCs. All receptors derive from a girl between 5 and 17 years old in good health and CMV-seronegative.

The V call is TRBV4-1, the J call TRBJ1-2; weak D call: TRBD1 (6 bases). Germline V gives CDR1 MGHRA, CDR2 YSYEKL. Trimming stripped 2 bases from V and 6 bases from J, with 19 bases between. This CDR3 has 16 residues. CDR3 nucleotide sequence: TGCGCCAGCAGCCAACTTCTACTACAGGGCCCGGATGGCTACACCTTC. Protein product: CASSQLLLQGPDGYTF.

The genes are TRBV5-1 and TRBJ1-1; 7 nucleotides match TRBD1. From germline, CDR1 is SGHRS and CDR2 YFSETQ. The V gene end was trimmed by 0 bases and the J gene end by 1 base; junction bases not matched to a gene: 6. This CDR3 has 16 residues. The CDR3 bases are TGCGCCAGCAGCTTGGCCATACAGGGGAAGAACACTGAAGCTTTCTTT. Translated, it gives CASSLAIQGKNTEAFF.

The V gene is TRBV4-3, the J gene TRBJ2-2, with 8 bases matching TRBD2. The CDR3 extends over 18 amino acids. The germline V gene encodes CDR1 LGHNA and CDR2 YSLEER. V lost 0 bases and J lost 2; bases outside the gene matches: 8. CDR3 DNA: TGCGCCAGCAGCCAAGATTCAGTGCGGGGGGTAAACACCGGGGAGCTGTTTTTT. Amino acid sequence: CASSQDSVRGVNTGELFF.

V is TRBV6-5 and J is TRBJ2-3, with D possibly TRBD2 on 5 matching bases. The germline V gene encodes CDR1 MNHEY and CDR2 SVGAGI. The length of the CDR3 is 15 residues. Trimming cost V 7 bases and J 2 bases, with 16 bases left between them. CDR3 coding DNA: TGTGCCAGCAAGAACAAGAGGAGGATCACAGATACGCAGTATTTT. As protein: CASKNKRRITDTQYF.

V is TRBV4-1 and J is TRBJ2-4, with 7 bases aligning to TRBD1. The CDR3 length is 15 residues. The junction had 6 bases not matched to a gene; V was cut back by 0 bases and J by 7 bases. Germline V gives CDR1 MGHRA, CDR2 YSYEKL. In nucleotides, the CDR3 is TGCGCCAGCAGCCAAGATCTTACAGGGGCGAACATTCAGTACTTC. It encodes CASSQDLTGANIQYF.

The V gene is TRBV7-6, the J gene TRBJ2-5; no firm D call. Trimming pared 1 base from V and 1 base from J, leaving 10 bases between. The CDR3 is 15 amino acids. Germline-derived CDR1 and CDR2 are SGHVS and FNYEAQ. The CDR3 spells CASSLERDTQETQYF. DNA for the CDR3: TGTGCCAGCAGCTTAGAACGTGACACCCAAGAGACCCAGTACTTC.

The rearrangement joins TRBV5-1 to TRBJ2-7; D possibly corresponds to TRBD2 (5 bases). The CDR3 is made up of 16 amino acids. Germline CDR1 is SGHRS and CDR2 is YFSETQ. Trimming shortened V by 2 bases and J by 0 bases, and 15 bases separated the two germline ends. This chain's CDR3 is CASSFVASPSSYEQYF. The CDR3 bases are TGCGCCAGCAGCTTCGTTGCTAGCCCTAGCTCCTACGAGCAGTACTTC.

The sample holds one count of this clone. J is TRBJ2-3 and V is TRBV5-1, with D possibly being TRBD2 (7 bases). Trimming removed 0 bases at V and 13 bases at J, with 15 bases between. Per germline, CDR1 SGHRS and CDR2 YFSETQ. This CDR3 has 13 residues. In DNA form, the CDR3 reads TGCGCCAGCAGCTTGGACGGGGGCGGGAGTAAGTATTTT. It yields the protein CASSLDGGGSKYF.

The chain is built from TRBV4-1 and TRBJ2-1; TRBD2 might be the D (5 bases). Germline-derived CDR1 and CDR2 are MGHRA and YSYEKL. The CDR3 covers 18 residues. Trimming pared 4 bases from V and 2 bases from J, leaving 21 bases between. CDR3 in amino acids: CASSPLHRTAPTYNEQFF. CDR3 nucleotides: TGCGCCAGCAGCCCATTACATAGGACTGCACCCACCTACAATGAGCAGTTCTTC.

On this clone: Other DNA sequences in this sample translate to the same CDR3. This chain's CDR3 is CASSHRPDFPHGYTF. In nucleotides, the CDR3 is TGTGCCAGCAGCCATAGGCCCGACTTTCCCCATGGCTACACCTTC. The rearrangement uses TRBV6-5 and TRBJ1-2, with D unresolved. The CDR3 is 15 amino acids. With 6 bases removed from V and 6 bases from J, the gap between germline ends came to 20 bases. Per the germline V gene, CDR1 is MNHEY and CDR2 is SVGAGI.

The rearrangement joins TRBV29-1 to TRBJ1-5, with 7 bases that match TRBD1. Germline values: CDR1 SQVTM, CDR2 ANQGSEA. This CDR3 is 13 amino acids long. Germline trimming cut 6 bases from V and 3 bases from J; bases unmatched to any gene: 5. The CDR3 is CSVARGLNQPQHF. CDR3 nucleotides: TGCAGCGTCGCGAGGGGGCTCAATCAGCCCCAGCATTTT.

The chain carries TRBV19 and TRBJ1-1; D not certain. Germline V gives CDR1 LNHDA, CDR2 SQIVND (reference sequence). The CDR3 consists of 13 residues. V was clipped by 3 bases and J by 3 bases, with 8 bases between them. CDR3 coding DNA: TGTGCCAGTAGTATTTATGAGGACACTGAAGCTTTCTTT. As protein: CASSIYEDTEAFF.

V and J are TRBV6-4 and TRBJ1-5; D gene ambiguous. This CDR3 contains 14 residues. Germline-derived CDR1 and CDR2 are MRHNA and SNTAGT. V gave up 2 bases and J gave up 2 bases, with 7 bases separating them. As DNA, the CDR3 is TGTGCCAGCAGTGACAGGAGATGCAATCAGCCCCAGCATTTT. It translates to CASSDRRCNQPQHF.

The chain recombines TRBV6-1 with TRBJ2-5, with 10 bases fitting TRBD2. Near its end, the DNA agrees better with TRBJ2-7, so the J call may be wrong. The CDR3 is 15 residues long. Germline CDR1 MNHNS, CDR2 SASEGT. CDR3 loop: CASRASGSLSYEQYF. The CDR3 bases are TGTGCCAGCAGAGCTAGCGGGAGCCTTTCCTACGAGCAGTACTTC.

The chain links TRBV30 to TRBJ1-1, with D hard to call. V shed 3 bases and J shed 0 bases, with 11 bases lying between them. The CDR3 consists of 14 residues. Per the germline V gene, CDR1 is GTSNPN and CDR2 is SVGIG (reference sequence). In DNA form, the CDR3 reads TGTGCCTGGAGCCCCCGTACTATGAACACTGAAGCTTTCTTT. It yields the protein CAWSPRTMNTEAFF.

The CDR3 DNA is TGTGCCACCGGCGGGGGGGTCATTAATGAGCAGTTCTTC. Translated, it gives CATGGGVINEQFF. The J gene is TRBJ2-1, the V gene TRBV2; TRBD2 matches 9 bases. The CDR3 covers 13 residues. Trimming cost V 10 bases and J 7 bases; bases outside gene matches: 8. Germline lookup yields CDR1 SNHLY and CDR2 FYNNEI.

The rearrangement links TRBV27 to TRBJ1-2; 8 nucleotides agree with TRBD1. The CDR3 covers 13 residues. The junction had 2 bases not matched to a gene; V was cut back by 4 bases and J by 4 bases. The germline V gene has CDR1 MNHEY and CDR2 SMNVEV (reference sequence). The CDR3 coding sequence is TGTGCCAGCAGTTCCCAGGGGGCCTATGGCTACACCTTC. This codes for CASSSQGAYGYTF.

The chain is built from TRBV5-1 and TRBJ2-5; TRBD2 aligns across 12 bases. The V and J ends lost 5 bases and 1 base, in that order; junction bases with no gene match: 9. Germline loops: CDR1 SGHRS, CDR2 YFSETQ. The CDR3 sequence is 17 residues long. In DNA form, the CDR3 reads TGCGCCAGCAGTTTGCCCTCGACTAGCGGGAGCCAAGAGACCCAGTACTTC. This gives the protein CASSLPSTSGSQETQYF.

This clone was recorded only once. CDR3: CASSQLVDRGSGNTIYF. The CDR3 coding sequence is TGTGCCAGCTCACAACTCGTTGACAGGGGATCTGGAAACACCATATATTTT. The genes are TRBV18 and TRBJ1-3, with 8 bases matching TRBD1. Per the germline V gene, CDR1 is KGHSH and CDR2 is LQKENI. This CDR3 has 17 amino acids. Trimming removed 4 bases from V and 1 base from J; junction bases left unmatched: 9. The whole variable domain, remainder taken from reference TRBV18 and TRBJ1-3, is NAGVMQNPRHLVRRRGQEARLRCSPMKGHSHVYWYRQLPEEGLKFMVYLQKENIIDESGMPKERFSAEFPKEGPSILRIQQVVRGDSAAYFCASSQLVDRGSGNTIYFGEGSWLTVV.

The gene calls are TRBV27 and TRBJ1-4; 7 positions match TRBD1. This CDR3 region has 14 residues. V lost 6 bases and J lost 4; bases outside the gene matches: 5. In germline, CDR1 is MNHEY, CDR2 SMNVEV (reference sequence). CDR3 protein: CASSRDSLNEKLFF. In nucleotides, the CDR3 is TGTGCCAGCAGCCGGGACAGTCTTAATGAAAAACTGTTTTTT.